This TCR beta chain was captured by sequencing in a study of blood T cells in healthy people across ages. Study-wide background: Every two T cells gave about one barcoded beta molecule via template switching.

Healthy individuals of Caucasian origin from Russia, aged roughly 6 to 100, served as donors. Per sample, no less than 5 micrograms of total RNA were extracted. Primers used in a second PCR of roughly 6 to 11 cycles were a sample-barcoded 5' primer and a J-beta primer mix. TCRdb analysed the 5' RACE reads with MiXCR anew, one entry per CDR3 protein. The table lists around 940,000 distinct CDR3 sequences, 45% to 60% of them singletons. V dropped 4 bases and J dropped 7 bases, with 14 bases sitting between them. Germline V CDR1 and CDR2: SQVTM, ANQGSEA. The CDR3 is 12 residues long. This TCR was sampled from a woman in her fifties or sixties in good health. The V call is TRBV29-1, the J call TRBJ2-7; tentative D call: TRBD2 (6 bases). The sequencing input was blood. DNA for the CDR3: TGCAGCGTTGCGGGAGCTCCCAATGAGCAGTACTTC. It encodes CSVAGAPNEQYF.